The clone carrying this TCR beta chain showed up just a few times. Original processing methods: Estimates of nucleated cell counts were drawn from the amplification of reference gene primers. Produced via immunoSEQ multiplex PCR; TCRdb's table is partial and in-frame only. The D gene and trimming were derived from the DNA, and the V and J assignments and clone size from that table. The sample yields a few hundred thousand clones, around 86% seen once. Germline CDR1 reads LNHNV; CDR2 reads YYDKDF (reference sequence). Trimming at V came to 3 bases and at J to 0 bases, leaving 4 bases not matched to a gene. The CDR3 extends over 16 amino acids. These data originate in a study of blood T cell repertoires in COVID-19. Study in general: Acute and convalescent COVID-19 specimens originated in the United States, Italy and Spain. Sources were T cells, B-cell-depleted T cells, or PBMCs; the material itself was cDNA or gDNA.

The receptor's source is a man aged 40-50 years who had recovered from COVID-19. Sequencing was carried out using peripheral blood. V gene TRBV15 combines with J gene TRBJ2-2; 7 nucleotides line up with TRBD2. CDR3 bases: TGTGCCACCAGCAGCCGACTAGCCCCGAACACCGGGGAGCTGTTTTTT. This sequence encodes CATSSRLAPNTGELFF.